The sequence of this T cell receptor beta chain was determined in a study of Ad26.COV2.S vaccination and SARS-CoV-2 variants. The CDR3 runs 12 residues. Trimming took off 0 bases at V and 12 bases at J, with 11 bases between the two ends. Per germline, CDR1 SGHNT and CDR2 YENEEA. Profiled with immunoSEQ multiplex PCR; TCRdb holds only in-frame clones, not every one. The repertoire holds over 400,000 clones, with 89% as singletons. Treatment reported: around 19 received Ad26.COV2.S at low or high dose, single or two shots; five or six received placebo; per-sample allocation not given. Specimen acquisition occurred on day 63 following the initial vaccine or placebo injection.

V usage is TRBV11-3 and J usage is TRBJ1-1, with D unresolved. This specimen was peripheral blood, taken in a trial of Ad26.COV2.S vaccine versus placebo. This receptor was obtained from a person between 18 and 59 years old who received the Ad26.COV2.S COVID-19 vaccine or a placebo. The CDR3 DNA reads as TGTGCCAGCAGCTTAGATTGGCGGCAAACTTTCTTT. Translating gives CASSLDWRQTFF.